This T cell receptor beta chain was observed in a study of T-cell reconstitution after alpha-beta-depleted transplantation in children. This CDR3 is 14 amino acids long. The V and J ends lost 6 bases and 3 bases respectively, with 16 bases between them. Germline CDR1 SGHRS, CDR2 YFSETQ. Preparing the TCRbeta library involved the use of unique molecular identifiers. TCRdb used MiXCR to reprocess the PCR reads, holding one entry per CDR3 protein. This table has about 300,000 distinct CDR3 sequences, around 10% appearing once. This clonotype was seen ten or more times. The sample in question was PBMCs, obtained before TCRalphabeta/CD19-depleted stem cell transplant. The V call is TRBV5-1, the J call TRBJ2-7, with D perhaps TRBD1 or TRBD2 (5 bases each). The receptor was derived from a boy in the first two years of life with acute myeloid leukemia, due to receive a stem cell transplant. The CDR3 sequence: CASKPNSGGYEQYF. For the CDR3, the DNA is TGCGCCAGCAAACCCAACAGTGGGGGCTACGAGCAGTACTTC.